This entry lists 26 T cell receptor beta chains sequenced from one sample in a study of blood T cell repertoires in COVID-19. The data were produced by immunoSEQ multiplex PCR, yet TCRdb's version contains in-frame clones alone and is incomplete. Altogether 470,000 or so clones are present, around 90% being singletons, with the ten largest covering approximately 2%. The sequenced sample consisted of PBMCs or T cells enriched from blood (not recorded which). Receptors were obtained from a woman aged 18-29 years with acute COVID-19.

This clone was detected a few times. The CDR3 DNA follows: TGTGCCAGCAGTGGACATTACTCTGGAAACACCATATATTTT. As protein: CASSGHYSGNTIYF. V and J are TRBV2 and TRBJ1-3; no clear D gene. CDR3 length: 14 amino acids. Germline assignment: CDR1 SNHLY and CDR2 FYNNEI. The V end lost 4 bases, the J end lost 0 bases, and 7 bases lay between the germline ends.

The chain employs TRBV9 and TRBJ1-3; unclear D gene. Germline V gene sequence: CDR1 SGDLS, CDR2 YYNGEE. V was clipped by 3 bases and J by 4 bases, with 5 bases between them. The CDR3 extends over 12 amino acids. The CDR3, as DNA: TGTGCCAGCAGCGAAGCCGGAAACACCATATATTTT. Residues: CASSEAGNTIYF.

J is TRBJ1-1 and V is TRBV28; D unresolved. The CDR3 runs to 11 residues. Trimming shortened V by 7 bases and J by 8 bases, and 11 bases separated the two germline ends. Germline CDR1 MDHEN, CDR2 SYDVKM. The CDR3 spells CASIVNLEAFF. Written as DNA, the CDR3 is TGTGCCAGCATAGTAAATTTAGAAGCTTTCTTT.

The rearrangement links TRBV10-1 to TRBJ2-1; the match to TRBD1 covers 7 bases. In germline, CDR1 is WNHNN, CDR2 SYGVQD (reference sequence). The CDR3 covers 18 residues. V gave up 4 bases and J gave up 4 bases; unmatched junction bases: 16. DNA of the CDR3: TGCGCCAGCAGTGTTGGGATACCTGGACAGGAGCTTTACAATGAGCAGTTCTTC. As protein: CASSVGIPGQELYNEQFF.

This chain uses TRBV6-2 or TRBV6-3 with TRBJ2-1, with D possibly being TRBD2 (5 bases). Trimming removed 0 bases from V and 8 bases from J, with 14 bases in between. The CDR3 covers 15 residues. Germline lookup yields CDR1 MNHEY and CDR2 SVGEGT. The CDR3 bases are TGTGCCAGCAGTTACTCGAAGGGCGGGCTTCATGAGCAGTTCTTC. It translates to CASSYSKGGLHEQFF.

The chain carries TRBV19 and TRBJ2-7; D not resolved. V shed 4 bases and J shed 2 bases, with 9 bases lying between them. This CDR3 region has 13 residues. CDR1 is LNHDA and CDR2 is SQIVND in the germline V gene (reference sequence). This chain's CDR3 is CASSNPGAYEQYF. CDR3 coding DNA: TGTGCCAGTAGTAATCCCGGAGCCTACGAGCAGTACTTC.

This rearrangement joins TRBV2 to TRBJ1-4; 7 bases line up with TRBD1. Germline CDR1 SNHLY, CDR2 FYNNEI. This CDR3 contains 13 residues. V shed 7 bases, J shed 2 bases, and the junction held 1 base outside the gene matches. Here the CDR3 DNA reads TGTGCCAGCACGACAGGGACTAATGAAAAACTGTTTTTT. Encoded protein: CASTTGTNEKLFF.

The chain has TRBV28 and TRBJ1-1; D unresolved. CDR1 is MDHEN, CDR2 SYDVKM, per germline. CDR3 size: 14 residues. The V end was cut by 2 bases, the J end by 3 bases, with 10 bases between. CDR3 region: CASSLARRDTEAFF. The CDR3 nucleotides are TGTGCCAGCAGTTTAGCCCGGAGGGACACTGAAGCTTTCTTT.

This chain joins TRBV5-4 and TRBJ1-2, with 9 positions matching TRBD1. After removal of 2 bases from V and 4 bases from J, the junction contained 6 bases not matched to a gene. The CDR3 covers 15 residues. CDR1 SGHNT and CDR2 YYREEE come from the germline V gene (reference sequence). CDR3 nucleotide sequence: TGTGCCAGCAGCTTTTTGACAGGGGGAAGCTATGGCTACACCTTC. Its translation is CASSFLTGGSYGYTF.

This clone was detected only once. The genes are TRBV7-2 and TRBJ2-7; 12 bases fit TRBD2. The trim removed 4 bases at V and 2 bases at J, leaving 6 bases unmatched. The length of the CDR3 is 16 residues. From germline, CDR1 is SGHTA and CDR2 FQGNSA. CDR3 in amino acids: CASSYATSGRTYEQYF. In nucleotides, the CDR3 is TGTGCCAGCAGCTATGCGACTAGCGGGAGAACCTACGAGCAGTACTTC.

The rearrangement joins TRBV6-6 to TRBJ1-6; 7 bases are shared with TRBD1. Germline values: CDR1 MNHNY, CDR2 SVGAGI (reference sequence). J was trimmed by 9 bases and V by 7 bases; bases with no gene match: 9. The length of the CDR3 is 14 residues. CDR3 amino acids: CASTRQGIGSPLHF. CDR3 in DNA: TGTGCCAGCACCCGACAGGGAATCGGTTCACCCCTCCACTTT.

The chain recombines TRBV28 with TRBJ2-7, with TRBD2 matching 8 bases. J gave up 6 bases and V 3 bases, and 7 bases lay outside the gene matches. CDR3 length: 14 residues. Germline-derived CDR1 and CDR2 are MDHEN and SYDVKM. Here the CDR3 reads CASSLREVSPEQYF. The CDR3 coding sequence is TGTGCCAGCAGTTTGCGGGAGGTAAGCCCCGAGCAGTACTTC.

The genes are TRBV5-1 and TRBJ2-6; 7 bases are shared with TRBD1. V shed 0 bases, J shed 1 base, and the junction held 7 bases outside the gene matches. From germline, CDR1 is SGHRS and CDR2 YFSETQ. The CDR3 is 18 residues long. CDR3: CASSLDLGRGSGANVLTF. As DNA, the CDR3 is TGCGCCAGCAGCTTGGATCTCGGCAGGGGGTCTGGGGCCAACGTCCTGACTTTC.

This chain joins TRBV4-3 and TRBJ1-1; D is uncertain. This CDR3 spans 13 amino acids. The germline gives CDR1 LGHNA, CDR2 YSLEER. V was trimmed by 1 base and J by 9 bases, leaving 12 bases between them. The CDR3 bases are TGCGCCAGCAGCCAAGGCTTGTTAGAGAAAGCTTTCTTT. This gives the protein CASSQGLLEKAFF.

The chain uses TRBV6-4 and TRBJ1-5; D possibly corresponds to TRBD1 (6 bases). CDR1 and CDR2 (germline): MRHNA, SNTAGT. V gave up 6 bases and J gave up 2 bases, with 14 bases separating them. The CDR3 has 15 amino acids. The CDR3 spells CASSQTGGRNQPQHF. The DNA for the CDR3 is TGTGCCAGCAGCCAGACAGGTGGACGCAATCAGCCCCAGCATTTT.

The chain is built from TRBV9 and TRBJ2-1; 11 positions agree with TRBD1. V gave up 2 bases and J gave up 2 bases; unmatched junction bases: 3. This CDR3 is built from 16 residues. In germline, CDR1 is SGDLS, CDR2 YYNGEE. CDR3 amino acids: CASSVLDRGPYNEQFF. The CDR3 bases are TGTGCCAGCAGCGTTCTGGACAGGGGGCCCTACAATGAGCAGTTCTTC.

This clone was seen a few times. The chain links TRBV6-2 or TRBV6-3 to TRBJ2-7; D not resolved. Deletions cut 2 bases from V and 0 bases from J, with 5 bases between. Germline CDR1 and CDR2: MNHEY and SVGEGT. The CDR3 totals 13 residues. The CDR3 DNA follows: TGTGCCAGCAGTTACGGCCCCTCCTACGAGCAGTACTTC. Its translation: CASSYGPSYEQYF.

V is TRBV2 and J is TRBJ2-1, with 9 bases matching TRBD2. V shed 8 bases, J shed 4 bases, and the junction held 9 bases outside the gene matches. The germline V gene encodes CDR1 SNHLY and CDR2 FYNNEI. There are 15 residues in the CDR3. CDR3 coding DNA: TGTGCCAGCGAGGGAGCGGGGGGCCAATACAATGAGCAGTTCTTC. This translates into CASEGAGGQYNEQFF.

The rearrangement joins TRBV12-5 to TRBJ1-2, with D perhaps TRBD1 (6 bases). This CDR3 has 14 amino acids. CDR1 LGHNT and CDR2 FRNRAP come from the germline V gene. Trimming removed 0 bases from V and 7 bases from J, with 12 bases in between. DNA for the CDR3: TGTGCTAGTGGTTTGGTAGGGGGGGCCGGTGGCTACACCTTC. The encoded protein is CASGLVGGAGGYTF. The whole variable domain, remainder taken from reference TRBV12-5 and TRBJ1-2, is DARVTQTPRHKVTEMGQEVTMRCQPILGHNTVFWYRQTMMQGLELLAYFRNRAPLDDSGMPKDRFSAEMPDATLATLKIQPSEPRDSAVYFCASGLVGGAGGYTFGSGTRLTVV.

The chain employs TRBV18 and TRBJ2-7; the match to TRBD2 covers 9 bases. Unmatched junction bases numbered 7, after V lost 3 bases and J lost 4 bases. The CDR3 is 15 residues long. Germline V gene lookup returns CDR1 KGHSH and CDR2 LQKENI. CDR3 sequence reads: CASSPSAGGRYEQYF. CDR3 in DNA: TGTGCCAGCTCACCTTCGGCGGGGGGGCGGTACGAGCAGTACTTC.

The rearrangement links TRBV15 to TRBJ1-4; 7 bases fit TRBD1. The CDR3 sequence is 14 residues long. V dropped 5 bases and J dropped 7; count of bases not matched to a gene: 7. The V gene's germline CDR1 is LNHNV and CDR2 YYDKDF (reference sequence). The CDR3 loop is CATSLDRAVEKLFF. The CDR3 nucleotides are TGTGCCACCAGCCTAGACAGGGCCGTTGAAAAACTGTTTTTT.

This sequence joins TRBV7-6 and TRBJ1-6; no firm D call. Germline V gene data show CDR1 as SGHVS and CDR2 as FNYEAQ. V was cut by 4 bases and J by 5 bases, with 9 bases left in between. The CDR3 runs to 14 residues. The CDR3 coding sequence is TGTGCCAGCAGCTCACGCGGGGATAATTCACCCCTCCACTTT. Protein: CASSSRGDNSPLHF. The whole variable domain, remainder taken from reference TRBV7-6 and TRBJ1-6, is GAGVSQSPRYKVTKRGQDVALRCDPISGHVSLYWYRQALGQGPEFLTYFNYEAQQDKSGLPNDRFSAERPEGSISTLTIQRTEQRDSAMYRCASSSRGDNSPLHFGNGTRLTVT.

CDR3 bases: TGTGCCAGCAGCTGGTTCGGCGGGGAGCTGTTTTTT. Translation: CASSWFGGELFF. This chain connects TRBV5-4 to TRBJ2-2; D gene unclear. V lost 3 bases, J lost 7 bases, and 7 bases lay in between. Germline CDR1 SGHNT, CDR2 YYREEE (reference sequence). The CDR3 is 12 residues long.

The chain's CDR3 is CASSPPLYSIRDNEQFF. The CDR3 nucleotides are TGTGCCAGCAGCCCACCGTTATATTCGATTCGGGACAATGAGCAGTTCTTC. V is TRBV7-9 and J is TRBJ2-1; no definite D call. The CDR3 is 17 amino acids. Looked up from germline, CDR1 is SEHNR and CDR2 is FQNEAQ (reference sequence). The V and J ends lost 5 bases and 5 bases respectively, with 22 bases between them.

The V gene is TRBV6-1, the J gene TRBJ1-4; D not resolved. The CDR3 spans 16 residues. Per germline, CDR1 MNHNS and CDR2 SASEGT. Trimming shortened V by 4 bases and J by 6 bases, and 18 bases separated the two germline ends. For the CDR3, the DNA is TGTGCCAGCAGTGGGTTTAGGGAGAAGGTGGATGAAAAACTGTTTTTT. Amino acid sequence: CASSGFREKVDEKLFF.

The chain combines TRBV10-1 with TRBJ2-1, with 11 bases matching TRBD1. The CDR3 is made up of 14 amino acids. Germline loops: CDR1 WNHNN, CDR2 SYGVQD (reference sequence). Germline trimming cut 7 bases from V and 7 bases from J; bases unmatched to any gene: 6. CDR3 amino acids: CASMRDRGANEQFF. In nucleotides, the CDR3 is TGCGCCAGCATGAGGGACAGGGGGGCGAATGAGCAGTTCTTC.